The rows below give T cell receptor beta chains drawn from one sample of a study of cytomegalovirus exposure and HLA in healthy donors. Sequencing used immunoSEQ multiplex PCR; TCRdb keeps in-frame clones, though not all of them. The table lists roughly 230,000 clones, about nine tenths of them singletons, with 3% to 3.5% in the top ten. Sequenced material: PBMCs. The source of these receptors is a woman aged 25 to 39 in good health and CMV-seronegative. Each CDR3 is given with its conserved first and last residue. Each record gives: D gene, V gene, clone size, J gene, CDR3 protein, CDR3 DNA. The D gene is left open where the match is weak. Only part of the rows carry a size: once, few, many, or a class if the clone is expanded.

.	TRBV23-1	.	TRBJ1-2	CASSQSHREEYGYTF	TGCGCCAGCAGTCAATCACACAGGGAGGAATACGGCTACACCTTC
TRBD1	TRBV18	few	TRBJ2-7	CASSPRPSGGFYEQYF	TGTGCCAGCTCACCACGGCCATCAGGGGGCTTCTACGAGCAGTACTTC
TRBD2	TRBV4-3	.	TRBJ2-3	CASSSGTSSTDTQYF	TGCGCCAGCAGCTCCGGGACTAGCAGTACAGATACGCAGTATTTT
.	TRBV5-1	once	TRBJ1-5	CASSLAGRNQPQHF	TGCGCCAGCAGCTTGGCTGGCAGAAATCAGCCCCAGCATTTT
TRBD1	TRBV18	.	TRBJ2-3	CASSSQRTGVITDTQYF	TGTGCCAGCTCATCCCAGAGGACAGGGGTTATCACAGATACGCAGTATTTT
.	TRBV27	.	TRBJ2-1	CASKGGLSSYNEQFF	TGTGCCAGCAAGGGCGGACTGAGCTCCTACAATGAGCAGTTCTTC
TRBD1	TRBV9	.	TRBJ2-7	CASSVEAGGPWEQYF	TGTGCCAGCAGCGTAGAGGCAGGGGGCCCATGGGAGCAGTACTTC
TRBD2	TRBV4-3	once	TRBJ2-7	CASSQEQVAGNYEQYF	TGCGCCAGCAGCCAAGAACAGGTAGCGGGCAACTACGAGCAGTACTTC
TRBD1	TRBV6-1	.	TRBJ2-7	CASSETGTYYEQYF	TGTGCCAGCAGTGAGACAGGGACCTACTACGAGCAGTACTTC
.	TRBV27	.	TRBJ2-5	CASMGSGEETQYF	TGTGCCAGCATGGGTAGCGGAGAGGAGACCCAGTACTTC
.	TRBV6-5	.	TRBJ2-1	CASARTPLSYNEQFF	TGTGCCAGCGCGAGGACACCACTTTCCTACAATGAGCAGTTCTTC
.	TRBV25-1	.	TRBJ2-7	CASSEIGTRSYEQYF	TGTGCCAGCAGTGAAATAGGGACAAGATCCTACGAGCAGTACTTC
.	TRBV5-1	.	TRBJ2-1	CASSLAGQISYNEQFF	TGCGCCAGCAGCTTGGCCGGGCAGATCTCCTACAATGAGCAGTTCTTC
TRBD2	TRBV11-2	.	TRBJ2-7	CASSIRLAAYEQYF	TGTGCCAGCAGCATTCGACTAGCAGCCTACGAGCAGTACTTC
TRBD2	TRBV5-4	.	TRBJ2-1	CASFLAGGPSWEQFF	TGTGCCAGCTTCCTAGCGGGAGGGCCCTCTTGGGAGCAGTTCTTC
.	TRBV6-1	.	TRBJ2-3	CASKGNGDTQYF	TGTGCCAGCAAAGGAAACGGAGATACGCAGTATTTT
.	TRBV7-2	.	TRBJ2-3	CASSSYTDTQYF	TGTGCCAGCAGCTCATACACAGATACGCAGTATTTT